These T cell receptor beta chains were read from a single sample in a study of cytomegalovirus exposure and HLA in healthy donors. Only in-frame clones appear in the TCRdb table, and some are missing; sequencing was by immunoSEQ multiplex PCR. The sample includes about 160,000 clones, more than 65% of them seen just once. Material: PBMCs. These TCRs come from a man aged 18 to 30 in good health and CMV-seropositive. Each CDR3 is given with its conserved first and last residue. The D gene is left open where the match is weak. Not all rows give a size; the values are once, few, many and, for expanded clones, a class.

d_call: .; clone_size: .; v_call: TRBV28; j_call: TRBJ2-5; cdr3_nt: TGTGCCAGCAGTTTTCAACCTAGTCATGAGACCCAGTACTTC; cdr3_aa: CASSFQPSHETQYF
d_call: .; clone_size: .; v_call: TRBV28; j_call: TRBJ1-5; cdr3_nt: TGTGCCAGCAGTCGAAGGACAGCCCGTATAGCAATCAAACTTAGCAATCAGCCCCAGCATTTT; cdr3_aa: CASSRRTARIAIKLSNQPQHF
d_call: .; clone_size: .; v_call: TRBV29-1; j_call: TRBJ2-3; cdr3_nt: TGCAGCGTTGAAGATTCGGCAGATACGCAGTATTTT; cdr3_aa: CSVEDSADTQYF
d_call: .; clone_size: .; v_call: TRBV19; j_call: TRBJ2-3; cdr3_nt: TGTGCCAGTCGGCTCCAGGGGCAACGCACAGATACGCAGTATTTT; cdr3_aa: CASRLQGQRTDTQYF
d_call: TRBD1; clone_size: .; v_call: TRBV11-2; j_call: TRBJ1-1; cdr3_nt: TGTGCCAGCAGCTTCCTTCCCACAGGGGGCACTGAAGCTTTCTTT; cdr3_aa: CASSFLPTGGTEAFF
d_call: .; clone_size: few; v_call: TRBV15; j_call: TRBJ2-2; cdr3_nt: TGTGCCACCAGCCGAGGGACTCAGAACACCGGGGAGCTGTTTTTT; cdr3_aa: CATSRGTQNTGELFF
d_call: .; clone_size: .; v_call: TRBV15; j_call: TRBJ2-1; cdr3_nt: TGTGCCACCAGCAGAGACAGGGGTCATGAGCAGTTCTTC; cdr3_aa: CATSRDRGHEQFF
d_call: TRBD2; clone_size: few; v_call: TRBV30; j_call: TRBJ2-3; cdr3_nt: TGTGCCTGGAGTGGACTAGCGGAAACAGATACGCAGTATTTT; cdr3_aa: CAWSGLAETDTQYF
d_call: .; clone_size: .; v_call: TRBV6-1; j_call: TRBJ2-2; cdr3_nt: TGTGCCAGCAGCAGGGAAAGGTTGACCGGGGAGCTGTTTTTT; cdr3_aa: CASSRERLTGELFF
d_call: .; clone_size: .; v_call: TRBV5-6; j_call: TRBJ1-3; cdr3_nt: TGTGCCAGCAGCTCAGGGGACTCTGGAAACACCATATATTTT; cdr3_aa: CASSSGDSGNTIYF
d_call: .; clone_size: .; v_call: TRBV28; j_call: TRBJ2-1; cdr3_nt: TGTGCCAGCAGTCTGGGACTGATCAATGAGCAGTTCTTC; cdr3_aa: CASSLGLINEQFF
d_call: .; clone_size: .; v_call: TRBV18; j_call: TRBJ2-7; cdr3_nt: TGTGCCAGCTCACCCCGACAGGCCAACTCCTACGAGCAGTACTTC; cdr3_aa: CASSPRQANSYEQYF
d_call: TRBD2; clone_size: .; v_call: TRBV15; j_call: TRBJ2-1; cdr3_nt: TGTGCCACCAGCAGCAGGACTAGCGGCCTCAATGAGCAGTTCTTC; cdr3_aa: CATSSRTSGLNEQFF
d_call: .; clone_size: .; v_call: TRBV9; j_call: TRBJ2-7; cdr3_nt: TGTGCCAGCAGCGTAGATTCAGCGTCCTACGAGCAGTACTTC; cdr3_aa: CASSVDSASYEQYF
d_call: .; clone_size: .; v_call: TRBV6-5; j_call: TRBJ2-1; cdr3_nt: TGTGCCAGCAAAGCCACCGGGGTCCCAAGTGAGCAGTTCTTC; cdr3_aa: CASKATGVPSEQFF
d_call: TRBD2; clone_size: .; v_call: TRBV2; j_call: TRBJ2-1; cdr3_nt: TGTGCCAGCAGTGGGGCGGGAGGGCCTGTCAATGAGCAGTTCTTC; cdr3_aa: CASSGAGGPVNEQFF
d_call: TRBD2; clone_size: .; v_call: TRBV7-9; j_call: TRBJ2-1; cdr3_nt: TGTGCCAGCAGCATACTCGGGACTAGCGGGTTAGAGCAGTTCTTC; cdr3_aa: CASSILGTSGLEQFF
d_call: .; clone_size: once; v_call: TRBV4-2; j_call: TRBJ2-3; cdr3_nt: TGTGCCAGCAGCCAACTTGTGGGGGGGCCGGATACGCAGTATTTT; cdr3_aa: CASSQLVGGPDTQYF
d_call: .; clone_size: .; v_call: TRBV30; j_call: TRBJ2-1; cdr3_nt: TGTGCCTGGAGTAGCAGCGGTCCTTTGGATGAGCAGTTCTTC; cdr3_aa: CAWSSSGPLDEQFF
d_call: TRBD1; clone_size: .; v_call: TRBV5-6; j_call: TRBJ1-1; cdr3_nt: TGTGCCAGCAGCTTTGGGACAGCAACCCTTATACTGAACACTGAAGCTTTCTTT; cdr3_aa: CASSFGTATLILNTEAFF
d_call: .; clone_size: .; v_call: TRBV6-1; j_call: TRBJ2-6; cdr3_nt: TGTGCCATCACGCAGGGGAAGTCTGGGGCCAACGTCCTGACTTTC; cdr3_aa: CAITQGKSGANVLTF
d_call: .; clone_size: once; v_call: TRBV6-1; j_call: TRBJ1-4; cdr3_nt: TGTGCCAGCAGTGGGCAGGGGAGAGAAAAACTGTTTTTT; cdr3_aa: CASSGQGREKLFF
d_call: TRBD1; clone_size: .; v_call: TRBV5-5; j_call: TRBJ1-5; cdr3_nt: TGTGCCAGCAGCTCCGGGACAGGGTACAATCAGCCCCAGCATTTT; cdr3_aa: CASSSGTGYNQPQHF
d_call: .; clone_size: .; v_call: TRBV27; j_call: TRBJ1-1; cdr3_nt: TGTGCCAGCAGTTCGGTCCCCCGACAAGGGGGAAGATTAACTGAAGCTTTCTTT; cdr3_aa: CASSSVPRQGGRLTEAFF
d_call: TRBD1; clone_size: .; v_call: TRBV28; j_call: TRBJ1-2; cdr3_nt: TGTGCCAGCATCCCAGGGGGCACATGGGGCGCTTTTCAGAGAGGCTACACCTTC; cdr3_aa: CASIPGGTWGAFQRGYTF
d_call: .; clone_size: .; v_call: TRBV15; j_call: TRBJ2-5; cdr3_nt: TGTGCCACCAGCAGCCCGGGTCGGGATGAGACCCAGTACTTC; cdr3_aa: CATSSPGRDETQYF
d_call: TRBD1; clone_size: .; v_call: TRBV2; j_call: TRBJ1-1; cdr3_nt: TGTGCCAGCAGGCTGACAGGGGGTCTGAACACTGAAGCTTTCTTT; cdr3_aa: CASRLTGGLNTEAFF
d_call: TRBD2; clone_size: .; v_call: TRBV5-4; j_call: TRBJ2-7; cdr3_nt: TGTGCCAGCAGCATAGGTCCAGGGAGGGAGTACGAGCAGTACTTC; cdr3_aa: CASSIGPGREYEQYF
d_call: .; clone_size: .; v_call: TRBV5-6; j_call: TRBJ1-1; cdr3_nt: TGTGCCAGCAGCCCTGCAGGGGCCGTCACTGAAGCTTTCTTT; cdr3_aa: CASSPAGAVTEAFF
d_call: TRBD2; clone_size: .; v_call: TRBV10-3; j_call: TRBJ2-3; cdr3_nt: TGTGCCATCAGTGAGTCGGGGTACGGGAGGACAGATACGCAGTATTTT; cdr3_aa: CAISESGYGRTDTQYF
d_call: TRBD2; clone_size: .; v_call: TRBV4-1; j_call: TRBJ2-7; cdr3_nt: TGCGCCAGCAGCCAAGTGTCGGTGGGGGGGTACGAGCAGTACTTC; cdr3_aa: CASSQVSVGGYEQYF
d_call: TRBD1; clone_size: .; v_call: TRBV7-3; j_call: TRBJ2-2; cdr3_nt: TGTGCCAGCAGCTTAATAGGGGGGACAGGGAACACCGGGGAGCTGTTTTTT; cdr3_aa: CASSLIGGTGNTGELFF
d_call: .; clone_size: .; v_call: TRBV7-6; j_call: TRBJ2-7; cdr3_nt: TGTGCCAGCAGCTTAGGTGGGGGGACCGCCTACGAGCAGTACTTC; cdr3_aa: CASSLGGGTAYEQYF
d_call: TRBD2; clone_size: .; v_call: TRBV7-9; j_call: TRBJ2-3; cdr3_nt: TGTGCCAGCAGCTTAGGGTCTAGCGGGAGTGCAGATACGCAGTATTTT; cdr3_aa: CASSLGSSGSADTQYF
d_call: .; clone_size: once; v_call: TRBV7-9; j_call: TRBJ1-1; cdr3_nt: TGTGCCAGCACCCCGGGGGGTCCCTGGAACACTGAAGCTTTCTTT; cdr3_aa: CASTPGGPWNTEAFF
d_call: .; clone_size: .; v_call: TRBV28; j_call: TRBJ1-4; cdr3_nt: TGTGCCAGCAGCACCGACAGGTTAAATGAAAAACTGTTTTTT; cdr3_aa: CASSTDRLNEKLFF
d_call: .; clone_size: .; v_call: TRBV4-1; j_call: TRBJ1-4; cdr3_nt: TGCGCCAGCAGCCAAGTCAGAACCGCGGCTAATGAAAAACTGTTTTTT; cdr3_aa: CASSQVRTAANEKLFF
d_call: TRBD1; clone_size: few; v_call: TRBV25-1; j_call: TRBJ1-5; cdr3_nt: TGTGCCAGCAGTGATGGACAGGGGAATCAGCCCCAGCATTTT; cdr3_aa: CASSDGQGNQPQHF
d_call: .; clone_size: .; v_call: TRBV5-6; j_call: TRBJ2-1; cdr3_nt: TGTGCCAGCAGCTTGAGGGGGTCGGGCTCCTACAATGAGCAGTTCTTC; cdr3_aa: CASSLRGSGSYNEQFF
d_call: TRBD1; clone_size: .; v_call: TRBV5-1; j_call: TRBJ2-5; cdr3_nt: TGCGCCAGCAGGCAAGGGACAGTACAAGAGACCCAGTACTTC; cdr3_aa: CASRQGTVQETQYF
d_call: TRBD1; clone_size: few; v_call: TRBV5-1; j_call: TRBJ2-2; cdr3_nt: TGCGCCAGCAGCCTAGGGACAGCCTCCGGGGAGCTGTTTTTT; cdr3_aa: CASSLGTASGELFF
d_call: .; clone_size: .; v_call: TRBV5-5; j_call: TRBJ1-2; cdr3_nt: TGTGCCAGCAGCTTGGAGCCTGATGGCTACACCTTC; cdr3_aa: CASSLEPDGYTF
d_call: TRBD1; clone_size: .; v_call: TRBV2; j_call: TRBJ1-2; cdr3_nt: TGTGCCAGCAGTGAAGGGGGCGGGGACAGGGGACACCATCACTTC; cdr3_aa: CASSEGGGDRGHHHF
d_call: TRBD2; clone_size: .; v_call: TRBV11-2; j_call: TRBJ2-1; cdr3_nt: TGTGCCAGCAGCCGAGGCAGCGGGAGGTCCTACAATGAGCAGTTCTTC; cdr3_aa: CASSRGSGRSYNEQFF
d_call: .; clone_size: .; v_call: TRBV6-5; j_call: TRBJ2-7; cdr3_nt: TGTGCCAGCAGCCTCACTAGTGGGGGGTCCTACGAGCAGTACTTC; cdr3_aa: CASSLTSGGSYEQYF
d_call: .; clone_size: .; v_call: TRBV7-6; j_call: TRBJ1-3; cdr3_nt: TGTGCCAGCAGCTTTAGGGGGAACGGAAACACCATATATTTT; cdr3_aa: CASSFRGNGNTIYF
d_call: .; clone_size: .; v_call: TRBV5-6; j_call: TRBJ1-1; cdr3_nt: TGTGCCAGCAGCCCCGGACAGAACACTGAAGCTTTCTTT; cdr3_aa: CASSPGQNTEAFF
d_call: .; clone_size: few; v_call: TRBV19; j_call: TRBJ2-7; cdr3_nt: TGTGCCAGTAGTATTACGGGGGAGAGTTCCTACGAGCAGTACTTC; cdr3_aa: CASSITGESSYEQYF
d_call: .; clone_size: .; v_call: TRBV7-9; j_call: TRBJ2-2; cdr3_nt: TGTGCCAGCAGCTTACTTGCGTTGACGAACACCGGGGAGCTGTTTTTT; cdr3_aa: CASSLLALTNTGELFF
d_call: .; clone_size: .; v_call: TRBV5-6; j_call: TRBJ1-2; cdr3_nt: TGTGCCAGCAGCTTCCTTTCGGTCCCCTCTCCTCTCTATGGCTACACCTTC; cdr3_aa: CASSFLSVPSPLYGYTF
d_call: .; clone_size: .; v_call: TRBV6-6; j_call: TRBJ1-5; cdr3_nt: TGTGCCAGCAGTTACGGACAGATTCTTAGCAATCAGCCCCAGCATTTT; cdr3_aa: CASSYGQILSNQPQHF
d_call: .; clone_size: .; v_call: TRBV7-9; j_call: TRBJ1-4; cdr3_nt: TGTGCCAGCAGCTTAAGCCAGGGTGGTGAAAAACTGTTTTTT; cdr3_aa: CASSLSQGGEKLFF
d_call: .; clone_size: .; v_call: TRBV4-1; j_call: TRBJ2-7; cdr3_nt: TGCGCCAGCAGCCATGCCCCCGGGGCGGGATCCTACGAGCAGTACTTC; cdr3_aa: CASSHAPGAGSYEQYF
d_call: .; clone_size: few; v_call: TRBV9; j_call: TRBJ2-6; cdr3_nt: TGTGCCAGCAGCGCTGATAGCTCTGGGGCCAACGTCCTGACTTTC; cdr3_aa: CASSADSSGANVLTF